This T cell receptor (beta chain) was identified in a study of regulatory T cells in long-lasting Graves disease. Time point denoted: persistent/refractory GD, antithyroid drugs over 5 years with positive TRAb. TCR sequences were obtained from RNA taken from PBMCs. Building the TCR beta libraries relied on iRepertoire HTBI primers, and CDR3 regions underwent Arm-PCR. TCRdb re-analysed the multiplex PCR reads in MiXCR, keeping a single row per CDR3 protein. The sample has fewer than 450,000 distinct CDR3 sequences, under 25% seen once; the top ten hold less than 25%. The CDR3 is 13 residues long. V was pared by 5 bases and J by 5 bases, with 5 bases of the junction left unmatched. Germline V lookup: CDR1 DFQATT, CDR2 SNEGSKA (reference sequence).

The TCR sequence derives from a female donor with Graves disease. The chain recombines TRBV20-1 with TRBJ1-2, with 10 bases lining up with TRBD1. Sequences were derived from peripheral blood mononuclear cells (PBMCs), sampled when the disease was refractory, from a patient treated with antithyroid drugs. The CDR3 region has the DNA TGCAGTGCTCTCGGGACAGGGGTTTATGGCTACACCTTC. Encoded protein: CSALGTGVYGYTF.